This T cell receptor (beta chain) was sequenced during a study of human T cells and chemical hapten exposure. Each CDR3 protein is one row after TCRdb ran MiXCR on the RACE reads. Counted here are a few hundred thousand distinct CDR3 sequences, nearly 6.5% occurring once; the ten biggest clones make up less than 6.5%. The CDR3 consists of 11 residues. Germline V lookup: CDR1 SQVTM, CDR2 ANQGSEA. V lost 3 bases and J lost 3, with 6 bases in between. This clonotype was seen repeatedly, ten times or more. Time point denoted: patch test 2, 6 weeks after DPC sensitization. Treatment: therapeutic diphenylcyclopropenone sensitization with weekly scalp DPC.

V and J are TRBV29-1 and TRBJ2-7, with D perhaps TRBD2 (6 bases). The source of this sequence is a young woman with alopecia areata. Some clones in this sample may be carry-over from other donors' samples. The starting material was whole blood, obtained in connection with sensitization to the hapten diphenylcyclopropenone (DPC). The CDR3 nucleotides read TGCAGCGTTGAGGAGGGCTACGAGCAGTACTTC. Amino acids: CSVEEGYEQYF.